The TCR beta chain under discussion was sequenced for a study of CD8 T cells in acute hepatitis C reinfection. The V end was cut by 7 bases, the J end by 1 base, with 8 bases between. CDR1 is SQVTM, CDR2 ANQGSEA, per germline. The length of the CDR3 is 13 residues. Time point reported: naive CD8 control sorted from an acute-time-point sample. Donors were people who inject drugs, followed every 3 months. Generated by immunoSEQ multiplex PCR, the TCRdb table keeps only in-frame clones and is missing some. In the table there are about 38,000 clones, 85% to 90% of which are singletons. The sequenced sample consisted of naive CD8+ T cells from PBMCs. This chain uses TRBV29-1 with TRBJ2-6, with a tentative D call TRBD1 (6 bases). This sequence originates from a man aged 30 to 39 with chronic hepatitis C. The CDR3 region has the DNA TGCAGCGCCACAGGGTCTGGGGCCAACGTCCTGACTTTC. This sequence encodes CSATGSGANVLTF.